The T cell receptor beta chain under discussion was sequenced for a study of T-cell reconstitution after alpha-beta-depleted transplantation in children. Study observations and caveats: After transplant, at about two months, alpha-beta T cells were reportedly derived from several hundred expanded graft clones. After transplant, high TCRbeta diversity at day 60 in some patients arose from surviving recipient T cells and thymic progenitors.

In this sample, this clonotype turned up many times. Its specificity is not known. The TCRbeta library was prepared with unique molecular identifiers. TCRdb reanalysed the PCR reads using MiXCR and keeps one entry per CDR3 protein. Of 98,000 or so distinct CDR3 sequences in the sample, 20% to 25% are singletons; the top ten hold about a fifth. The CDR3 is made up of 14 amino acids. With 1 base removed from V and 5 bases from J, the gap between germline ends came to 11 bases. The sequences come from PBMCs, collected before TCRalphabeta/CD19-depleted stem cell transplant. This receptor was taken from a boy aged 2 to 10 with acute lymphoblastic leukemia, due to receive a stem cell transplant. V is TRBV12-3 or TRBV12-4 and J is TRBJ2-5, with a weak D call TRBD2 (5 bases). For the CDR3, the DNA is TGTGCCAGCAGTTTAGATCTAAGCGGCGAGACCCAGTACTTC. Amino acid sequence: CASSLDLSGETQYF.